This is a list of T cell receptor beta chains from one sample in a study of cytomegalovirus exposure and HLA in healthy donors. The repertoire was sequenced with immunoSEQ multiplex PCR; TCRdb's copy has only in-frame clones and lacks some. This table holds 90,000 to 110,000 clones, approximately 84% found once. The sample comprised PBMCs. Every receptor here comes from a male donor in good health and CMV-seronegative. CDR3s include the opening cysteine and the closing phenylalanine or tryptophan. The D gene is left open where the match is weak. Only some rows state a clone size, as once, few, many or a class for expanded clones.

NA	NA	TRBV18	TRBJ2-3	TGTGCCAGCTCACCAGAACAGCCTAGCACAGATACGCAGTATTTT	CASSPEQPSTDTQYF
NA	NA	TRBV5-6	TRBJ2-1	TGTGCCAGCAGCCCGTTGGGCGTGAACTCCTACAATGAGCAGTTCTTC	CASSPLGVNSYNEQFF
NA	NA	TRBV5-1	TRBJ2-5	TGCGCCAGCAGCTTGATTCCTAGTAAGGGGGAGACCCAGTACTTC	CASSLIPSKGETQYF
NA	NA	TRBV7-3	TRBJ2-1	TGTGCCAGCAGCTTATGGGGGGCGGGGGTTACCTACAATGAGCAGTTCTTC	CASSLWGAGVTYNEQFF
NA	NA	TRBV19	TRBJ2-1	TGTGCCAGTAGTATAGATCGGGGAGGCGGATACAATGAGCAGTTCTTC	CASSIDRGGGYNEQFF
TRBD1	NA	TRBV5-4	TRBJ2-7	TGTGCCAGCATGAAGGACAGGGGTTCCTACGAGCAGTACTTC	CASMKDRGSYEQYF
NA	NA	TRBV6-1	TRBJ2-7	TGTGCCAGCAGTGAAGCGCGTGACGAGCAGTACTTC	CASSEARDEQYF
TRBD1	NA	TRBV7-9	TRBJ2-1	TGTTCCAGGGGGACATACAATGAGCAGTTCTTC	CSRGTYNEQFF
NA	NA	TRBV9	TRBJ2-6	TGTGCCAGCAGCTTAAGGAGCTCTGGGGCCAACGTCCTGACTTTC	CASSLRSSGANVLTF
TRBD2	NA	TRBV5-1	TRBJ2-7	TGCGCCAGCAGCGATGCTAGCGGAGGAGACGAGCAGTACTTC	CASSDASGGDEQYF
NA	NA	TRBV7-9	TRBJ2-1	TGTGCCAGCAGCTTAACGGGAGAAGGTGTGGGGGACGAGCAGTTCTTC	CASSLTGEGVGDEQFF
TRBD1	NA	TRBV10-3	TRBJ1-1	TGTGCCATCAGTGAGCCGGACAGGGGGCCGATGAACACTGAAGCTTTCTTT	CAISEPDRGPMNTEAFF
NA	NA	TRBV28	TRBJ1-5	TGTGCCAGCAGTTTACAGGGGCTTAATCAGCCCCAGCATTTT	CASSLQGLNQPQHF
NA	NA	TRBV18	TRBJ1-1	TGTGCCAGCTCACCGTCCTTGGCGGTGGACACTGAAGCTTTCTTT	CASSPSLAVDTEAFF
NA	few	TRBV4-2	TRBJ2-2	TGTGCCAGCAGCCAAGGGGGGCTCGGAGGAACGAACACCGGGGAGCTGTTTTTT	CASSQGGLGGTNTGELFF
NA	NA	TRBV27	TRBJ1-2	TGTGCCAGCAGCGTAAACAGGGACTATGGCTACACCTTC	CASSVNRDYGYTF
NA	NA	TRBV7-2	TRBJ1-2	TGTGCCAGCAGCCTGAGGGTGGCAGGAGCTAACTATGGCTACACCTTC	CASSLRVAGANYGYTF
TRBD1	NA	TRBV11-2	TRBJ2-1	TGTGCCAGCAGAGGGGACAGCTCCTACAATGAGCAGTTCTTC	CASRGDSSYNEQFF
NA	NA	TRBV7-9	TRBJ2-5	TGTGCCAGCAGCCTACCTCTCCAAGAGACCCAGTACTTC	CASSLPLQETQYF
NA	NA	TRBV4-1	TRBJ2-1	TGCGCCAGCAGCCGACGGGACTTTTACAGCGACGACGGTGAGCAGTTCTTC	CASSRRDFYSDDGEQFF
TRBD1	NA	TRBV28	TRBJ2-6	TGTGCCAGCAGGACAGGGACTGGGGCCAACGTCCTGACTTTC	CASRTGTGANVLTF
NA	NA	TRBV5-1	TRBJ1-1	TGCGCCAGCAGCTTCGCCACAGCCCTGAACACTGAAGCTTTCTTT	CASSFATALNTEAFF
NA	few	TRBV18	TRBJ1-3	TGTGCCAGCTCCCCGACAGCTAGTTTAACATCTGGAAACACCATATATTTT	CASSPTASLTSGNTIYF
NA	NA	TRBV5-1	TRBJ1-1	TGCGCCAGCAGCTCAGAAATACAGACGGCTGAAGCTTTCTTT	CASSSEIQTAEAFF
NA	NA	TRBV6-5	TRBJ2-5	TGTGCCAGCAGTTACGGTCTAGTAGGCGAGACCCAGTACTTC	CASSYGLVGETQYF
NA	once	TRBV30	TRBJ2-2	TGTGCCTGGAGTGATACTCTCGGCACCGGGGAGCTGTTTTTT	CAWSDTLGTGELFF
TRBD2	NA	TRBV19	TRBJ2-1	TGTGCCAGCAACAGCGGGAGTACGTACAATGAGCAGTTCTTC	CASNSGSTYNEQFF
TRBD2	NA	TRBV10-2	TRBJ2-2	TGCGCCAGCTCCCACCCGGGACTAGCGGGACATACCGGGGAGCTGTTTTTT	CASSHPGLAGHTGELFF
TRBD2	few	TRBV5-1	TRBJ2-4	TGCGCCAGCAGCTTGATAGGACTAGCGGGAGGGGCCAAAAACATTCAGTACTTC	CASSLIGLAGGAKNIQYF
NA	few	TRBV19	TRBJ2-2	TGTGCCAGTAGTAGCTACCCACAGGGCACTAAGAACACCGGGGAGCTGTTTTTT	CASSSYPQGTKNTGELFF
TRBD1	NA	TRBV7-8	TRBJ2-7	TGTGCCAGCAGCAGGGATGCGACAGGGGTCTACGAGCAGTACTTC	CASSRDATGVYEQYF
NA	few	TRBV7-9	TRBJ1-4	TGTGCCAGCAGCGGAAGGAGGGGACCTTACGAAAAACTGTTTTTT	CASSGRRGPYEKLFF
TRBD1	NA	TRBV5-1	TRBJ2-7	TGCGCCAGCAGCTTGGGACAGGGGTCAAGCTCCTACGAGCAGTACTTC	CASSLGQGSSSYEQYF
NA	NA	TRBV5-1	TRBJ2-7	TGCGCCAGCAGCTTGGCGGCTAGCACCTACGAGCAGTACTTC	CASSLAASTYEQYF
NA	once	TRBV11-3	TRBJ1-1	TGTGCCAGCAGCTTACGCAGGGAGGCTGAAGCTTTCTTT	CASSLRREAEAFF
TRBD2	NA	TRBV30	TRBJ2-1	TGTGCCTGGAGTTCATTGCGGGAGGGCCCCTATGAGCAGTTCTTC	CAWSSLREGPYEQFF
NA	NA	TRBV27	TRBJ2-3	TGTGCCAGCATCCCCCGGACAGCCCTAATCAGCACAGATACGCAGTATTTT	CASIPRTALISTDTQYF
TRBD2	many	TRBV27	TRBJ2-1	TGTGCCAGCAGTCCCCTTCCTAGACTAGCGGAGGCCTACAATGAGCAGTTCTTC	CASSPLPRLAEAYNEQFF
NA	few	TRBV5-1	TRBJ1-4	TGCGCCAGCAGCTCAGGGTCAACTAATGAAAAACTGTTTTTT	CASSSGSTNEKLFF
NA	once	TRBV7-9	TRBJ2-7	TGTGCCAGCAGCCCAAGAGCAGCGCCGGGGAGGAAGGCGGGCGAGCAGTACTTC	CASSPRAAPGRKAGEQYF
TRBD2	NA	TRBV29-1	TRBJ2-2	TGCAGCGTTCTTGGACTAGCGGGAGTAAACGGGGAGCTGTTTTTT	CSVLGLAGVNGELFF
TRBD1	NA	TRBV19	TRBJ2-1	TGTGCCAGTAGTATAGGAGGGACAGGGTACAATGAGCAGTTCTTC	CASSIGGTGYNEQFF
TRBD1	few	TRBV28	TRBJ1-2	TGTGCCAGCAGTTTATCCCGGACAGGGCTTGCTGGCTACACCTTC	CASSLSRTGLAGYTF
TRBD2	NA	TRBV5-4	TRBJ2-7	TGTGCCAGCAGCCACACTAGCGGGAGGGCCGGGATCTACGAGCAGTACTTC	CASSHTSGRAGIYEQYF
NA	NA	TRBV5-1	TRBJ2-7	TGCGCCAGCAGCTTGGCCCCAGACAGGCCCGGCGAGCAGTACTTC	CASSLAPDRPGEQYF
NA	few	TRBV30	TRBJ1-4	TGTGCCTGGAGTGGGGGGGATGAAAAACTGTTTTTT	CAWSGGDEKLFF
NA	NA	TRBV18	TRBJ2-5	TGTGCCAGCTCACCCACGAGGGAAGAGACCCAGTACTTC	CASSPTREETQYF
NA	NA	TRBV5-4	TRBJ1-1	TGTGCCAGCAGCTCGAAGATTCCAGGGGACACTGAAGCTTTCTTT	CASSSKIPGDTEAFF
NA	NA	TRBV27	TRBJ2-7	TGTGCCAGCAGTTTCACAGGAAACTACGAGCAGTACTTC	CASSFTGNYEQYF
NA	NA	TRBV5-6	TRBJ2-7	TGTGCCAGCAGCTTGGGACAGAATTCCTACGAGCAGTACTTC	CASSLGQNSYEQYF
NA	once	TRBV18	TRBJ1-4	TGTGCCAGCTCACCACCCGGGGAGGTGCTGTTTTTT	CASSPPGEVLFF
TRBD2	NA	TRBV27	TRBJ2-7	TGTGCCAGCAGTTTATGGGGGAGGGGAGAGGAGCAGTACTTC	CASSLWGRGEEQYF
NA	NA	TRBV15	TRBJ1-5	TGTGCCACCAGCAGAGCGCGGGCTCGAAGCAATCAGCCCCAGCATTTT	CATSRARARSNQPQHF
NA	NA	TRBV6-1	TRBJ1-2	TGTGCCAGCATCTTAACTAGGGGGTCCCCCTATGGCTACACCTTC	CASILTRGSPYGYTF
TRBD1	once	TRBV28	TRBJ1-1	TGTGCCAGCAGTTTACCCTTGGACAGGTTAACTGAAGCTTTCTTT	CASSLPLDRLTEAFF
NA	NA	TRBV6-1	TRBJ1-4	TGTGCCAGCAGTGAAGGTCTTTCGAGGGGGAAAAATGAAAAACTGTTTTTT	CASSEGLSRGKNEKLFF
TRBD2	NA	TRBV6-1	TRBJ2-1	TGTGCCAGCAGTGAAGGGACTAGCCTGAGTAATGAGCAGTTCTTC	CASSEGTSLSNEQFF